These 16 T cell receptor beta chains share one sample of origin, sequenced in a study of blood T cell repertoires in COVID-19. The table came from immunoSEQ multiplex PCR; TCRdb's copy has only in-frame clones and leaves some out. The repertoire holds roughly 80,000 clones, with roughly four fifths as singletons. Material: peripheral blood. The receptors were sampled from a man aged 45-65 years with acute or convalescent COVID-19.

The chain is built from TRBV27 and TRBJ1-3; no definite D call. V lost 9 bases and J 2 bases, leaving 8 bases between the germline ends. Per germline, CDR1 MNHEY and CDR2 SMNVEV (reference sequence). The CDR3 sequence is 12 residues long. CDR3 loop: CASRGTGNTIYF. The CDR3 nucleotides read TGTGCCAGTCGAGGGACTGGAAACACCATATATTTT.

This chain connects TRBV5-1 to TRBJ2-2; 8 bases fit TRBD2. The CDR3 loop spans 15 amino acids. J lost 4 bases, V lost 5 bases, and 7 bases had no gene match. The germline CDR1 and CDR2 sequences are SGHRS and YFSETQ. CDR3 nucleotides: TGCGCCAGCAGTATAGCGGGGCCCCCCACCGGGGAGCTGTTTTTT. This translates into CASSIAGPPTGELFF.

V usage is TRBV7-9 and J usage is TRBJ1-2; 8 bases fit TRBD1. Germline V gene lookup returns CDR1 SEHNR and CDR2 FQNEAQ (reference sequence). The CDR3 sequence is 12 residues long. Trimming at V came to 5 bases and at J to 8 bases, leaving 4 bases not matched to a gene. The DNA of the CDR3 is TGTGCCAGCAGCCCCAGGGGGCTGGGCTACACCTTC. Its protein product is CASSPRGLGYTF.

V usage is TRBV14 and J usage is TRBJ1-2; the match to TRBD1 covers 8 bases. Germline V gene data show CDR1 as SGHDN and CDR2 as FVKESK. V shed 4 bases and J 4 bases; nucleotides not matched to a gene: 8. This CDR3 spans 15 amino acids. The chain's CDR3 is CASSRSGGGGYGYTF. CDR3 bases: TGTGCCAGCAGCCGTTCAGGGGGCGGTGGCTATGGCTACACCTTC.

CDR3 nucleotides: TGCGCCAGCAGCTCATCCGGGACAGCAACCCAAGATACGCAGTATTTT. This codes for CASSSSGTATQDTQYF. V gene TRBV5-1 combines with J gene TRBJ2-3; TRBD1 matches 7 bases. This CDR3 contains 16 residues. V lost 3 bases, J lost 5 bases, and 12 bases stayed unmatched. Germline-derived CDR1 and CDR2 are SGHRS and YFSETQ.

CDR3 region: CASSLLWGSNTEAFF. The CDR3 bases are TGCGCCAGCAGCTTGCTTTGGGGCTCGAACACTGAAGCTTTCTTT. The chain couples TRBV5-1 to TRBJ1-1; tentatively, D is TRBD1 (5 bases). The length of the CDR3 is 15 residues. Trimming shortened V by 1 base and J by 1 base, and 11 bases separated the two germline ends. The germline gives CDR1 SGHRS, CDR2 YFSETQ.

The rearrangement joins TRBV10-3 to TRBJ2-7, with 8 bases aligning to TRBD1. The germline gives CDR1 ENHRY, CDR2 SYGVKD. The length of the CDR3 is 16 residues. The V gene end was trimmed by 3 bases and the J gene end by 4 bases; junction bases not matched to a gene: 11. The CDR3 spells CAISEGDRSPGYEQYF. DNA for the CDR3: TGTGCCATCAGTGAAGGGGACAGGTCCCCTGGATACGAGCAGTACTTC.

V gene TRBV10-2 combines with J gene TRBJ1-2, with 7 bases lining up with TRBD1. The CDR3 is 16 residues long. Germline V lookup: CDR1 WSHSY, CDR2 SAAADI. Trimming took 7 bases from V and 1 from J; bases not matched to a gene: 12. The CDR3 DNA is TGCGCCAGCACCTCCCAGGGGGACAGAGTTAACTATGGCTACACCTTC. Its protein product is CASTSQGDRVNYGYTF.

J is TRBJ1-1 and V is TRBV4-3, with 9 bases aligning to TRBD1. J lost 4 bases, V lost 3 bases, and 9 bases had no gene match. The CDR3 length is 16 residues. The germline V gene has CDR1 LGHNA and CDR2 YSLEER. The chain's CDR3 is CASSHGTGYNPTEAFF. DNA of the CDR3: TGCGCCAGCAGCCATGGGACAGGGTACAATCCCACTGAAGCTTTCTTT.

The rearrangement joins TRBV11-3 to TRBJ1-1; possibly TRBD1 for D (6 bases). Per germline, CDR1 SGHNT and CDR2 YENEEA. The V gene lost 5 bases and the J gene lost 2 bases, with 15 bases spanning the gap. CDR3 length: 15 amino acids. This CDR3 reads CASSLGTGFNTEAFF. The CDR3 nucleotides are TGTGCCAGCAGCCTGGGAACAGGGTTTAACACTGAAGCTTTCTTT.

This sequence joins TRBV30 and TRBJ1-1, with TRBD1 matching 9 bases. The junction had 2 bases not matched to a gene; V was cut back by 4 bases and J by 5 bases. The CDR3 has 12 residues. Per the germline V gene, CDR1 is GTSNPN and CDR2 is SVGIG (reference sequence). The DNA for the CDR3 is TGTGCCTGGATAGACAGGGGGACTGAAGCTTTCTTT. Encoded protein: CAWIDRGTEAFF.

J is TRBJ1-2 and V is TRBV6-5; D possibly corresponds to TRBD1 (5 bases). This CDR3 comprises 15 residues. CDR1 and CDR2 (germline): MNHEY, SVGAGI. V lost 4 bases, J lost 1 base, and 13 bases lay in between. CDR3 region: CASSLGEGYNYGYTF. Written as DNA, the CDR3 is TGTGCCAGCAGTTTGGGGGAGGGATATAACTATGGCTACACCTTC.

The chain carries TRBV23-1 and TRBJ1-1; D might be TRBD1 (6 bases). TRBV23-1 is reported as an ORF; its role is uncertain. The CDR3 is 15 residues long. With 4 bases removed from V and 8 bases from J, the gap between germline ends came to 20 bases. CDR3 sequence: CASSPQVGQPQEAFF. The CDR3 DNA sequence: TGCGCCAGCAGTCCGCAGGTTGGACAGCCTCAAGAAGCTTTCTTT.

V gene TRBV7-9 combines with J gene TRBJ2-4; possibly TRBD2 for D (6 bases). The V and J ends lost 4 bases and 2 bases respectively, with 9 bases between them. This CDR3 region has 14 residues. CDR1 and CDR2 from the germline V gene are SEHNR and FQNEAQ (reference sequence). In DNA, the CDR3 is TGTGCCAGCAGCTGGAGGGAGACCAAAAACATTCAGTACTTC. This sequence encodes CASSWRETKNIQYF.

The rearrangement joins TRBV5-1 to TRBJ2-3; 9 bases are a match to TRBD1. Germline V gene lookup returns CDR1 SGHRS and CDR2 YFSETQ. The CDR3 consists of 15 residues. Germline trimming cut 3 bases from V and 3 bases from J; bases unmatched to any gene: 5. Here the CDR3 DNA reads TGCGCCAGCAGCTGGGGGACAGGGATTACAGATACGCAGTATTTT. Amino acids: CASSWGTGITDTQYF. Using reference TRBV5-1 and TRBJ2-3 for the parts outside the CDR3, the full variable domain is KAGVTQTPRYLIKTRGQQVTLSCSPISGHRSVSWYQQTPGQGLQFLFEYFSETQRNKGNFPGRFSGRQFSNSRSEMNVSTLELGDSALYLCASSWGTGITDTQYFGPGTRLTVL.

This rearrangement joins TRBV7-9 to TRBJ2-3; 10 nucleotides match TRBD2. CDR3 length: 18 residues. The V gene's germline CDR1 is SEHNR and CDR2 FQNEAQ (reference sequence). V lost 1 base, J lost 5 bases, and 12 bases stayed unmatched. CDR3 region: CASSLEQLLAGDGDTQYF. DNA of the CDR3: TGTGCCAGCAGCTTAGAACAGCTCCTAGCGGGAGATGGAGATACGCAGTATTTT.